This T cell receptor beta chain was sequenced during a study of PD-L1 blockade in urothelial cancer. Study-level information: Dosed intravenously at 1,200 mg every 3 weeks, atezolizumab was initiated by patients at some point between 2012 and 2014.

The sample's time point: peripheral blood 6 weeks after treatment start. Trimming removed 3 bases from V and 2 bases from J, with 9 bases in between. The germline V gene encodes CDR1 SGHNT and CDR2 YYREEE (reference sequence). This CDR3 contains 13 residues. Clones were sequenced by immunoSEQ multiplex PCR, and TCRdb holds only the in-frame ones, with some missing. The table lists some 120,000 clones, about 82% of them singletons. The clonotype originates from a man in his fifties or sixties with urothelial cancer. Sequenced here: PBMCs, sampled around atezolizumab (anti-PD-L1) treatment. The genes are TRBV5-4 and TRBJ2-7; D gene uncertain. The CDR3 sequence is CASSSPVTYEQYF. CDR3 nucleotide sequence: TGTGCCAGCAGCTCCCCAGTAACCTACGAGCAGTACTTC.